Listed here are 5 T cell receptor beta chains from one sample, sequenced in a study of shared clonotypes between healthy human individuals. TCRdb's table, derived via immunoSEQ multiplex PCR, lists solely in-frame clones and lacks some. The data hold roughly 490,000 clones, with roughly 85% observed a single time. Sequences were obtained from PBMCs. Receptors originate from a woman between 35 and 50 years old in good health. Some clones in this sample may be carry-over from other donors' samples.

The genes are TRBV18 and TRBJ2-4; 11 nucleotides agree with TRBD1. In germline, CDR1 is KGHSH, CDR2 LQKENI. After removal of 3 bases from V and 9 bases from J, the junction contained 1 base not matched to a gene. The CDR3 consists of 13 residues. DNA of the CDR3: TGTGCCAGCTCACCTGGACAGGGGGCCATTCAGTACTTC. It is translated as CASSPGQGAIQYF.

CDR3 sequence: CASSLGTEAFF. The CDR3 DNA reads TGCGCCAGCAGCTTGGGCACTGAAGCTTTCTTT. The genes are TRBV5-1 and TRBJ1-1; D gene ambiguous. Trimming stripped 0 bases from V and 4 bases from J, with 1 base between. This CDR3 comprises 11 residues. CDR1 is SGHRS, CDR2 YFSETQ, per germline.

Worth noting for this clone: At the DNA level, this CDR3 is encoded by other sequences in the same sample as well. V gene TRBV10-3 combines with J gene TRBJ1-1; D is undetermined. V gave up 0 bases and J gave up 5 bases, with 1 base separating them. Germline-derived CDR1 and CDR2 are ENHRY and SYGVKD. The CDR3 runs 11 residues. As DNA, the CDR3 is TGTGCCATCAGTGAGTCAACTGAAGCTTTCTTT. Protein sequence: CAISESTEAFF.

V and J are TRBV15 and TRBJ1-1, with a weak D call TRBD1 (6 bases). CDR1 LNHNV and CDR2 YYDKDF come from the germline V gene (reference sequence). Trimming removed 3 bases from V and 4 bases from J, with 12 bases in between. This CDR3 has 14 amino acids. The CDR3 region has the DNA TGTGCCACCAGCAGCACAGGGAGTTCCACTGAAGCTTTCTTT. Protein: CATSSTGSSTEAFF.

CDR3 nucleotides: TGTGCCAGTAGGGATAATTCAGGGGGCCCCTCTGGGGCCAACGTCCTGACTTTC. This codes for CASRDNSGGPSGANVLTF. The rearrangement joins TRBV19 to TRBJ2-6, with 8 bases that match TRBD1. CDR1 and CDR2 from the germline V gene are LNHDA and SQIVND (reference sequence). The CDR3 length is 18 residues. V gave up 6 bases and J gave up 0 bases; unmatched junction bases: 10.